This T cell receptor beta chain is from a study of T cells in Graves' hyperthyroidism and ophthalmopathy. Regions amplified from RNA transcripts were the TCR beta CDR3 regions. The study used the HTBI primer set for a first-round RT-PCR of the TCR CDR3. TCRdb re-called the multiplex PCR reads through MiXCR, storing one row per CDR3 protein. The table lists a few hundred thousand distinct CDR3 sequences, around a sixth of them singletons. A note on this clonotype: This is likely a read error, given that the CDR3 carries no conserved phenylalanine or tryptophan at its end.

Germline CDR1 is SEHNR and CDR2 is FQNEAQ (reference sequence). Trimming removed 5 bases from V and 0 bases from J, with 16 bases in between. This CDR3 is 16 amino acids long. The specimen sequenced was blood. V and J are TRBV7-9 and TRBJ1-2; possibly TRBD1 for D (6 bases). This TCR derives from a man aged 18 to 35 with Graves' ophthalmopathy. As DNA, the CDR3 is TGTGCCAGCAGCCTTCCACGGGACAACACTAACTATGGCTACACCTCC. Its protein is CASSLPRDNTNYGYTS.